This is a list of T cell receptor beta chains from one sample in a study of T cell changes during pregnancy in multiple sclerosis. Repertoires were generated with immunoSEQ multiplex PCR, while TCRdb's copy carries only in-frame clones and drops some. Of around 100,000 clones listed, roughly nine tenths are singletons. The material sequenced was peripheral blood, taken in the second trimester of pregnancy. Receptors originate from a female donor with multiple sclerosis, enrolled in a pregnancy study. CDR3s include the opening cysteine and the closing phenylalanine or tryptophan.

CDR3: CSAKGYTQYF
J: TRBJ2-3
V: TRBV20-1

CDR3: CASRTLEQFF
J: TRBJ2-1
V: TRBV2

CDR3: CASSGTSPFYNEQFF
J: TRBJ2-1
V: TRBV2

CDR3: CASSQVRSGVNTEAFF
J: TRBJ1-1
V: TRBV4-1

CDR3: CASSHASQGGGSNQPQHF
J: TRBJ1-5
V: TRBV4-2

CDR3: CASSQVPRGEQYF
J: TRBJ2-7
V: TRBV4-1

CDR3: CASSILGGGYTF
J: TRBJ1-2
V: TRBV19

CDR3: CASSPSGQGETQYF
J: TRBJ2-3
V: TRBV7-9

CDR3: CASSTEGYRGLLRPDTQYF
J: TRBJ2-3
V: TRBV5-1

CDR3: CASSIFVGGNTEAFF
J: TRBJ1-1
V: TRBV19

CDR3: CASRSLAGSSYEQYF
J: TRBJ2-7
V: TRBV6-5

CDR3: CASSPWDSSTEAFF
J: TRBJ1-1
V: TRBV5-1

CDR3: CASSEGQVNQPQHF
J: TRBJ1-5
V: TRBV6-1

CDR3: CASSQETVEAFF
J: TRBJ1-1
V: TRBV14

CDR3: CASSLVGQGIQTYEQYF
J: TRBJ2-7
V: TRBV5-1

CDR3: CASSLDGAGHNQPQHF
J: TRBJ1-5
V: TRBV5-1

CDR3: CASSLGTGISEGPDTQYF
J: TRBJ2-3
V: TRBV7-3

CDR3: CASGQGLNEKLFF
J: TRBJ1-4
V: TRBV7-9

CDR3: CASSDPGGGGNTIYF
J: TRBJ1-3
V: TRBV11-2

CDR3: CASSQMTSVDGELFF
J: TRBJ2-2
V: TRBV5-5

CDR3: CASSLVASGRGYQETQYF
J: TRBJ2-5
V: TRBV5-1